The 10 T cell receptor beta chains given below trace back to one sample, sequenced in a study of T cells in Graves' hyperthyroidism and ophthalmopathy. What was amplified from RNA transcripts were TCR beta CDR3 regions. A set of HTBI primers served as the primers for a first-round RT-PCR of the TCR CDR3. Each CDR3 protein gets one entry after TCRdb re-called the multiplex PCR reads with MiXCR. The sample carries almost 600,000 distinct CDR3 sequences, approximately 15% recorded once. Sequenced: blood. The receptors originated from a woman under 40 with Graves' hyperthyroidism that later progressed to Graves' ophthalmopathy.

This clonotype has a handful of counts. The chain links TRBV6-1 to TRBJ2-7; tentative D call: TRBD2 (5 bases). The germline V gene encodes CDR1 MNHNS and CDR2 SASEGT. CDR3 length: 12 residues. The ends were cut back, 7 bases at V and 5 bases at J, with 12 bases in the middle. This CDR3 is CASTNAGDEQYF. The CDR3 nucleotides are TGTGCCAGCACCAATGCCGGGGACGAGCAGTACTTC.

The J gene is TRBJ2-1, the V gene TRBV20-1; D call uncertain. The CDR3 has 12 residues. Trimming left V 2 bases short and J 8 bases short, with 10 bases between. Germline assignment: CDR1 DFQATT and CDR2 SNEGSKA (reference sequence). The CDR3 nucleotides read TGCAGTGCTAGATATCTAGACTATGAGCAGTTCTTC. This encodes CSARYLDYEQFF.

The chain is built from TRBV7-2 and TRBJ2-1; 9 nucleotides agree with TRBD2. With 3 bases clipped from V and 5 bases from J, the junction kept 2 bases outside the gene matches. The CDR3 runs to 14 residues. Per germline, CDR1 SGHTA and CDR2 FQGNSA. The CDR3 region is CASSFSGGNNEQFF. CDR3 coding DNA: TGTGCCAGCAGCTTTAGCGGGGGCAACAATGAGCAGTTCTTC.

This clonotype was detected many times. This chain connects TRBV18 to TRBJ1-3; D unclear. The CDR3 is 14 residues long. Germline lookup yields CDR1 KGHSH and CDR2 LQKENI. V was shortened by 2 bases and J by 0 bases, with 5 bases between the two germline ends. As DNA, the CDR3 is TGTGCCAGCTCACCAGGCCGCTCTGGAAACACCATATATTTT. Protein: CASSPGRSGNTIYF.

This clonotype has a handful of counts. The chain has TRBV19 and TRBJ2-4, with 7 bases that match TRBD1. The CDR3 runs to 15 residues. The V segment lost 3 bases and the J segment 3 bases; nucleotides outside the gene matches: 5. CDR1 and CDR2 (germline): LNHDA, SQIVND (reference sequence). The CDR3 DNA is TGTGCCAGTAGTATCACAGGGGTAGTCAAAAACATTCAGTACTTC. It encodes CASSITGVVKNIQYF.

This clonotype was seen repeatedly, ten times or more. The CDR3 nucleotides are TGCGCCAGCAGGGCCACACAGGGGGCGAACTATGGCTACACCTTC. As protein: CASRATQGANYGYTF. V is TRBV4-1 and J is TRBJ1-2; 9 bases match TRBD1. Germline CDR1 is MGHRA and CDR2 is YSYEKL. CDR3 size: 15 residues. The V segment lost 6 bases and the J segment 2 bases; nucleotides outside the gene matches: 7.

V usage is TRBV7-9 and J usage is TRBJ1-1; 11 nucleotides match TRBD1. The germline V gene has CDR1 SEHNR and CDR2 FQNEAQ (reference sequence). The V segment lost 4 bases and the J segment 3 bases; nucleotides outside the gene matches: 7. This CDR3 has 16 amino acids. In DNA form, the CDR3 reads TGTGCCAGCAGCTCACGGACAGGGGGCGCGCACACTGAAGCTTTCTTT. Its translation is CASSSRTGGAHTEAFF.

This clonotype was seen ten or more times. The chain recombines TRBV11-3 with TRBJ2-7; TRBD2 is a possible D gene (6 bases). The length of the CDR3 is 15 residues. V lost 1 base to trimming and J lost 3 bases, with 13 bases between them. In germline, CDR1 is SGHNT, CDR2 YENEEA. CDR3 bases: TGTGCCAGCAGCTTAGCTGACGGGAGTAGCTACGAGCAGTACTTC. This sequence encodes CASSLADGSSYEQYF.

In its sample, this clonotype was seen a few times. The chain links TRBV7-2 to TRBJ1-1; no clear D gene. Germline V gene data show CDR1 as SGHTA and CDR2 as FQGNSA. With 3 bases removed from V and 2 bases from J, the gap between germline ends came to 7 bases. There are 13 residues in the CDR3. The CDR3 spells CASSFERNTEAFF. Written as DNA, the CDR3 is TGTGCCAGCAGCTTCGAGAGAAACACTGAAGCTTTCTTT.

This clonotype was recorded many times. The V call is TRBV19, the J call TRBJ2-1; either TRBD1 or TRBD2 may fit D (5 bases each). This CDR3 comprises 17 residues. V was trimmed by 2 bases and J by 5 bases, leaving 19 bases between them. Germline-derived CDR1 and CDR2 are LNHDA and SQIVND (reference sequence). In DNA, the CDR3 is TGTGCCAGTAGTATATCATCGGGACCAATCCCCAACAATGAGCAGTTCTTC. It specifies CASSISSGPIPNNEQFF.